The 30 T cell receptor beta chains given below trace back to one sample, sequenced in a study of spatial heterogeneity in lung cancer. TCRdb itself ran the 5' RACE reads through MiXCR, one entry per CDR3 protein. The sample records roughly 46,000 distinct CDR3 sequences, approximately 10% being singletons. Time point: blood at routine non-recurrence follow-up after resection. The specimen comprised PBMCs, sampled at follow-up. These receptors were taken from a male donor with early-stage non-small cell lung cancer.

This clonotype was seen at least ten times. The chain uses TRBV14 and TRBJ2-7; 7 bases map to TRBD2. From germline, CDR1 is SGHDN and CDR2 FVKESK. CDR3 size: 14 residues. Trimming took 4 bases from V and 4 from J; bases not matched to a gene: 7. The CDR3 DNA is TGTGCCAGCAGCCCTGCAGGCGGGGGTTACGAGCAGTACTTC. Its translation is CASSPAGGGYEQYF.

This chain connects TRBV5-1 to TRBJ2-7; no firm D call. Trimming pared 1 base from V and 3 bases from J, leaving 14 bases between. CDR3 length: 15 residues. Germline V gene data show CDR1 as SGHRS and CDR2 as YFSETQ. CDR3 DNA: TGCGCCAGCAGCTTGAATTTGGGCCCAGGCTACGAGCAGTACTTC. Its translation is CASSLNLGPGYEQYF.

This chain joins TRBV6-5 and TRBJ1-6; no reliable D call. The V gene's germline CDR1 is MNHEY and CDR2 SVGAGI. CDR3 size: 12 residues. V lost 2 bases and J lost 10, with 6 bases in between. This CDR3 reads CASSYPGSPLHF. In nucleotides, the CDR3 is TGTGCCAGCAGTTACCCCGGGTCACCCCTCCACTTT.

This clonotype was found many times. This chain connects TRBV3-1 to TRBJ2-1; D might be TRBD1 (5 bases). Trimming removed 5 bases from V and 6 bases from J, with 17 bases in between. CDR3 length: 15 residues. Germline loops: CDR1 LGHDT, CDR2 YNNKEL (reference sequence). The CDR3 DNA reads TGTGCCAGCAGCGTGTGGGGCTACCGAATCAATGAGCAGTTCTTC. Its protein is CASSVWGYRINEQFF.

This clonotype was observed at least ten times. The rearrangement joins TRBV20-1 to TRBJ2-7; 10 bases are a match to TRBD2. Trimming removed 6 bases from V and 3 bases from J; junction bases left unmatched: 8. The CDR3 has 14 amino acids. Germline CDR1 is DFQATT and CDR2 is SNEGSKA (reference sequence). In DNA form, the CDR3 reads TGCAGTGCAAATACACTAGCGGGGAGCTACGAGCAGTACTTC. As protein: CSANTLAGSYEQYF.

The sample holds many counts of this clonotype. The chain combines TRBV15 with TRBJ1-5; a weak D match, TRBD1 (6 bases). The V gene lost 1 base and the J gene lost 4 bases, with 11 bases spanning the gap. Germline V gene sequence: CDR1 LNHNV, CDR2 YYDKDF (reference sequence). The length of the CDR3 is 15 residues. CDR3 region: CATSRAGAQNQPQHF. As DNA, the CDR3 is TGTGCCACCAGCAGAGCGGGGGCACAGAATCAGCCCCAGCATTTT. The full variable domain, in which reference TRBV15 and TRBJ1-5 provide the parts outside the CDR3, is DAMVIQNPRYQVTQFGKPVTLSCSQTLNHNVMYWYQQKSSQAPKLLFHYYDKDFNNEADTPDNFQSRRPNTSFCFLDIRSPGLGDTAMYLCATSRAGAQNQPQHFGDGTRLSIL.

This clonotype was found many times. V usage is TRBV5-4 and J usage is TRBJ2-5; possible D gene TRBD1, 5 bases. CDR1 SGHNT and CDR2 YYREEE come from the germline V gene (reference sequence). V gave up 4 bases and J gave up 4 bases, with 17 bases separating them. This CDR3 comprises 15 residues. DNA of the CDR3: TGTGCCAGCAGCGATAATCAAGGGGAAGGAGAGACCCAGTACTTC. Its translation: CASSDNQGEGETQYF.

The J gene is TRBJ1-1, the V gene TRBV7-9, with D perhaps TRBD1 (5 bases). Germline assignment: CDR1 SEHNR and CDR2 FQNEAQ (reference sequence). The V and J ends lost 3 bases and 3 bases respectively, with 11 bases between them. The CDR3 extends over 14 amino acids. The CDR3, as DNA: TGTGCCAGCAGCTTCCGCCAGGGACACACTGAAGCTTTCTTT. Its translation: CASSFRQGHTEAFF. The full variable domain, in which reference TRBV7-9 and TRBJ1-1 provide the parts outside the CDR3, is DTGVSQNPRHKITKRGQNVTFRCDPISEHNRLYWYRQTLGQGPEFLTYFQNEAQLEKSRLLSDRFSAERPKGSFSTLEIQRTEQGDSAMYLCASSFRQGHTEAFFGQGTRLTVV.

This clonotype was counted many times. This rearrangement joins TRBV2 to TRBJ1-5, with D unclear. The V end lost 6 bases, the J end lost 6 bases, and 12 bases lay between the germline ends. The germline V gene has CDR1 SNHLY and CDR2 FYNNEI. The CDR3 extends over 13 amino acids. For the CDR3, the DNA is TGTGCCAGCAGCCTGGAAGGTGCTCAGCCCCAGCATTTT. It translates to CASSLEGAQPQHF.

This CDR3 is CAWNSNRGPYEQYF. The CDR3, as DNA: TGTGCCTGGAACTCTAACAGAGGACCCTACGAGCAGTACTTC. The rearrangement uses TRBV30 and TRBJ2-7; D gene unclear. This CDR3 region has 14 residues. Germline V gives CDR1 GTSNPN, CDR2 SVGIG (reference sequence). V was trimmed by 4 bases and J by 2 bases, leaving 15 bases between them.

This clonotype was seen repeatedly, ten times or more. The rearrangement uses TRBV12-3 or TRBV12-4 and TRBJ2-5; D is unresolved. Trimming stripped 2 bases from V and 0 bases from J, with 13 bases between. This CDR3 comprises 16 residues. The CDR3 coding sequence is TGTGCCAGCAGTTTATCCCGACACTCTTACCAAGAGACCCAGTACTTC. It encodes CASSLSRHSYQETQYF.

This clonotype was detected ten times or more. V usage is TRBV29-1 and J usage is TRBJ2-5; perhaps TRBD2 as D (5 bases). CDR1 and CDR2 (germline): SQVTM, ANQGSEA. CDR3 length equals 12 residues. V dropped 3 bases and J dropped 3 bases, with 8 bases sitting between them. CDR3 protein: CSVDRGKETQYF. CDR3 coding DNA: TGCAGCGTTGATCGGGGTAAAGAGACCCAGTACTTC. The full variable domain, in which reference TRBV29-1 and TRBJ2-5 provide the parts outside the CDR3, is SAVISQKPSRDICQRGTSLTIQCQVDSQVTMMFWYRQQPGQSLTLIATANQGSEATYESGFVIDKFPISRPNLTFSTLTVSNMSPEDSSIYLCSVDRGKETQYFGPGTRLLVL.

This clonotype was recorded many times. The gene calls are TRBV5-1 and TRBJ2-4; 7 bases agree with TRBD1. The V and J ends lost 4 bases and 4 bases, in that order; junction bases with no gene match: 5. Germline V gene data show CDR1 as SGHRS and CDR2 as YFSETQ. The CDR3 covers 14 residues. CDR3 nucleotide sequence: TGCGCCAGCAGCCCCGGGACAGAGAAAAACATTCAGTACTTC. Its translation: CASSPGTEKNIQYF.

This clonotype has just a few counts. The chain is built from TRBV7-9 and TRBJ2-1; no firm D call. The germline CDR1 and CDR2 sequences are SEHNR and FQNEAQ (reference sequence). The CDR3 is 14 amino acids. V lost 3 bases and J 2 bases, leaving 8 bases between the germline ends. For the CDR3, the DNA is TGTGCCAGCAGCTTCGACATAACCTACAATGAGCAGTTCTTC. It codes for CASSFDITYNEQFF.

This clonotype occurred a few times. The chain couples TRBV6-2 or TRBV6-3 to TRBJ1-1; possible D gene TRBD1, 5 bases. Germline values: CDR1 MNHEY, CDR2 SVGEGT. There are 14 residues in the CDR3. The V and J ends lost 6 bases and 4 bases respectively, with 15 bases between them. The CDR3 protein is CASRFRRGGTEAFF. CDR3 DNA sequence: TGTGCCAGCAGATTTCGGAGGGGAGGCACTGAAGCTTTCTTT.

This clonotype was observed a handful of times. V is TRBV19 and J is TRBJ2-5; tentatively, D is TRBD2 (6 bases). The CDR3 spans 15 residues. V gave up 2 bases and J gave up 2 bases, with 12 bases separating them. The germline V gene encodes CDR1 LNHDA and CDR2 SQIVND (reference sequence). CDR3 protein: CASSIFRGTQETQYF. The CDR3 coding sequence is TGTGCCAGTAGTATATTCCGGGGGACGCAAGAGACCCAGTACTTC. The complete variable domain, with remaining parts taken from reference TRBV19 and TRBJ2-5, reads DGGITQSPKYLFRKEGQNVTLSCEQNLNHDAMYWYRQDPGQGLRLIYYSQIVNDFQKGDIAEGYSVSREKKESFPLTVTSAQKNPTAFYLCASSIFRGTQETQYFGPGTRLLVL.

This clonotype was counted between two and nine times. The genes are TRBV12-3 or TRBV12-4 and TRBJ2-3; 11 bases are shared with TRBD2. V lost 4 bases and J lost 2; bases outside the gene matches: 8. This CDR3 has 17 amino acids. CDR3 region: CASSSHSGGANTDTQYF. Here the CDR3 DNA reads TGTGCCAGCAGTTCTCATAGCGGGGGGGCTAACACAGATACGCAGTATTTT.

As concerns this clonotype: A much larger clone is a single base away; this may be a read error. The CDR3 sequence: CARSQREGGGQPQHF. Here the CDR3 DNA reads TGTGCCAGAAGCCAGAGAGAAGGGGGAGGTCAGCCCCAGCATTTT. The chain carries TRBV3-1 and TRBJ1-5; TRBD1 might be the D (6 bases). From germline, CDR1 is LGHDT and CDR2 YNNKEL (reference sequence). The CDR3 extends over 15 amino acids.

This clonotype turned up a few times. This chain links TRBV19 with TRBJ2-7; TRBD2 matches at 7 bases. Germline-derived CDR1 and CDR2 are LNHDA and SQIVND (reference sequence). The junction had 16 bases not matched to a gene; V was cut back by 5 bases and J by 6 bases. This CDR3 region has 16 residues. The CDR3 bases are TGTGCCAGTAGTGGAGGCGGGAGTCTTATCTCAGGCGAGCAGTACTTC. Its protein product is CASSGGGSLISGEQYF.

The sample holds many counts of this clonotype. Written as DNA, the CDR3 is TGTGCCAGCAGCTTAGAGCCCGGACAGGGGATGAACACTGAAGCTTTCTTT. Translated: CASSLEPGQGMNTEAFF. This chain connects TRBV11-2 to TRBJ1-1, with 9 bases aligning to TRBD1. Germline values: CDR1 SGHAT, CDR2 FQNNGV. The junction had 5 bases not matched to a gene; V was cut back by 0 bases and J by 0 bases. The CDR3 spans 17 residues.

In this sample, this clonotype turned up many times. V is TRBV2 and J is TRBJ1-2, with D possibly matching TRBD1 (5 bases). Trimming pared 6 bases from V and 3 bases from J, leaving 14 bases between. The CDR3 is 14 amino acids. Per the germline V gene, CDR1 is SNHLY and CDR2 is FYNNEI. DNA of the CDR3: TGTGCCAGCAGAACAGGTTCCATTTACTATGGCTACACCTTC. Protein product: CASRTGSIYYGYTF.

The chain has TRBV13 and TRBJ1-1; 10 bases are a match to TRBD1. Unmatched junction bases numbered 3, after V lost 4 bases and J lost 1 base. Germline CDR1 reads PRHDT; CDR2 reads FYEKMQ (reference sequence). This CDR3 spans 15 amino acids. In DNA form, the CDR3 reads TGTGCCAGCAGCTCTTGGACAGGGGGGAACACTGAAGCTTTCTTT. Translation: CASSSWTGGNTEAFF.

This clonotype has only a few counts. The chain has TRBV4-2 and TRBJ1-1; D is uncertain. CDR3 length: 14 amino acids. V lost 6 bases and J lost 4, with 15 bases in between. Per the germline V gene, CDR1 is LGHNA and CDR2 is YNFKEQ. The CDR3 reads CASRSPGRGTEAFF. Here the CDR3 DNA reads TGTGCCAGCAGAAGTCCCGGCCGGGGCACTGAAGCTTTCTTT.

The gene calls are TRBV28 and TRBJ2-7; TRBD1 aligns across 7 bases. The germline V gene has CDR1 MDHEN and CDR2 SYDVKM. There are 14 residues in the CDR3. Unmatched junction bases numbered 6, after V lost 7 bases and J lost 0 bases. CDR3 nucleotides: TGTGCCAGCACCTGGGGACAGAGCTCCTACGAGCAGTACTTC. Protein: CASTWGQSSYEQYF.

This clonotype was found many times. The gene calls are TRBV20-1 and TRBJ1-1; D remains unclear. Trimming cost V 2 bases and J 0 bases, with 16 bases left between them. Germline CDR1 reads DFQATT; CDR2 reads SNEGSKA (reference sequence). There are 16 residues in the CDR3. The DNA of the CDR3 is TGCAGTGCTAGAAAGAAGGTCTACCCTATGAACACTGAAGCTTTCTTT. Its translation: CSARKKVYPMNTEAFF.

This clonotype was counted many times. The rearrangement uses TRBV12-3 or TRBV12-4 and TRBJ1-2, with D uncertain. Trimming took 4 bases from V and 8 from J, leaving 11 bases between them. This CDR3 spans 12 amino acids. The CDR3 spells CASSSRGTGYTF. The DNA for the CDR3 is TGTGCCAGCAGTTCTCGGGGTACCGGCTACACCTTC.

This clonotype has a count of ten or more. The gene calls are TRBV20-1 and TRBJ2-1, with D possibly being TRBD2 (5 bases). Trimming removed 1 base from V and 10 bases from J, with 11 bases in between. The CDR3 totals 12 residues. Germline values: CDR1 DFQATT, CDR2 SNEGSKA (reference sequence). The CDR3 here is CSARVLEGEQFF. CDR3 sequence (DNA): TGCAGTGCTAGAGTTCTTGAGGGCGAGCAGTTCTTC.

This sequence joins TRBV12-3 or TRBV12-4 and TRBJ1-5; D is unclear. The CDR3 loop spans 15 amino acids. Trimming removed 3 bases at V and 2 bases at J, with 11 bases between. The CDR3 DNA follows: TGTGCCAGCAGTTTTAGAGGAAGTCGCAATCAGCCCCAGCATTTT. It encodes CASSFRGSRNQPQHF.

The sample holds one count of this clonotype. A read error is possible here, since a much larger clone lies one base away. The chain carries TRBV14 and TRBJ1-2, with D possibly matching TRBD1 (5 bases). This CDR3 is built from 14 residues. CDR1 and CDR2 from the germline V gene are SGHDN and FVKESK. The CDR3 sequence is CANSQDLAGHGYTF. CDR3 coding DNA: TGTGCCAACAGCCAAGATCTGGCAGGGCATGGCTACACCTTC.

This clonotype was seen a handful of times. The chain links TRBV7-9 to TRBJ1-2; a weak D match, TRBD1 (5 bases). Trimming pared 11 bases from V and 3 bases from J, leaving 19 bases between. CDR1 SEHNR and CDR2 FQNEAQ come from the germline V gene (reference sequence). The CDR3 loop spans 14 amino acids. The CDR3 DNA reads TGTGCCGCCAGAAGGGGCGTTGAAGACTATGGCTACACCTTC. Translated, it gives CAARRGVEDYGYTF.